The 19 T cell receptor beta chains presented below share a single source sample, sequenced in a study of T cell responses to AZD1222 COVID-19 vaccine. Data came from immunoSEQ multiplex PCR; TCRdb stores just in-frame clones and leaves some out. Of 120,000 to 150,000 clones listed, roughly 88% are singletons. The sample was peripheral blood, taken on day 0 of AZD1222 vaccination. Every receptor here comes from an adult in good health.

This CDR3 reads CASSTDRDYGYTF. DNA of the CDR3: TGTGCCAGCAGTACGGACAGAGACTATGGCTACACCTTC. V gene TRBV6-1 combines with J gene TRBJ1-2, with D perhaps TRBD1 (6 bases). The CDR3 length is 13 residues. Germline CDR1 reads MNHNS; CDR2 reads SASEGT. V was cut by 5 bases and J by 3 bases, with 10 bases left in between.

This chain connects TRBV4-2 to TRBJ2-1; 11 bases line up with TRBD2. This CDR3 contains 15 residues. V was pared by 6 bases and J by 6 bases, with 7 bases of the junction left unmatched. CDR1 LGHNA and CDR2 YNFKEQ come from the germline V gene. The CDR3 here is CASRVAGGNVNEQFF. The CDR3 coding sequence is TGTGCCAGCAGGGTAGCGGGGGGGAATGTCAATGAGCAGTTCTTC.

This clone was seen a single time. The chain has TRBV6-4 and TRBJ2-2, with 12 positions matching TRBD2. Germline assignment: CDR1 MRHNA and CDR2 SNTAGT. J gave up 5 bases and V 2 bases, and 15 bases lay outside the gene matches. The CDR3 is 20 amino acids. CDR3 sequence (DNA): TGTGCCAGCAGTGACATAACCGGGACTAGCGGGTCCCCAGATACCGGGGAGCTGTTTTTT. Translating it yields CASSDITGTSGSPDTGELFF.

The CDR3 DNA sequence: TGTGCCAGCAGCTTAATGGCTAGCGGAAGCACAGATACGCAGTATTTT. Translating it yields CASSLMASGSTDTQYF. The chain joins TRBV11-2 to TRBJ2-3; 7 nucleotides align to TRBD2. J lost 0 bases, V lost 2 bases, and 5 bases had no gene match. Germline-derived CDR1 and CDR2 are SGHAT and FQNNGV. The CDR3 has 16 residues.

V usage is TRBV11-2 and J usage is TRBJ1-1, with 9 nucleotides matching TRBD1. J lost 7 bases, V lost 0 bases, and 9 bases had no gene match. This CDR3 comprises 16 residues. Germline CDR1 is SGHAT and CDR2 is FQNNGV. The chain's CDR3 is CASSLDRPGQGYEAFF. The CDR3 DNA sequence: TGTGCCAGCAGCTTAGATAGGCCAGGACAGGGGTATGAAGCTTTCTTT.

V is TRBV7-8 and J is TRBJ1-1; D perhaps matches TRBD1 (5 bases). Germline CDR1 and CDR2: SGHVS and FQNEAQ. The CDR3 spans 14 residues. V lost 4 bases, J lost 4 bases, and 13 bases lay in between. In DNA, the CDR3 is TGTGCCAGCAGCTACGACAGTTTTGGCACTGAAGCTTTCTTT. It specifies CASSYDSFGTEAFF. Based on the CDR3 plus reference TRBV7-8 and TRBJ1-1, the full variable domain is GAGVSQSPRYKVAKRGQDVALRCDPISGHVSLFWYQQALGQGPEFLTYFQNEAQLDKSGLPSDRFFAERPEGSVSTLKIQRTQQEDSAVYLCASSYDSFGTEAFFGQGTRLTVV.

The gene calls are TRBV19 and TRBJ1-3; D remains unclear. V lost 10 bases and J lost 2, with 15 bases in between. Germline CDR1 LNHDA, CDR2 SQIVND (reference sequence). This CDR3 spans 14 amino acids. For the CDR3, the DNA is TGTGCCACTTCTAACGCGGAGACTGGAAACACCATATATTTT. Residues: CATSNAETGNTIYF.

The J gene is TRBJ1-2, the V gene TRBV4-2; TRBD1 might be the D (5 bases). The CDR3 runs to 14 residues. The V end lost 5 bases, the J end lost 0 bases, and 10 bases lay between the germline ends. The V gene's germline CDR1 is LGHNA and CDR2 YNFKEQ. CDR3 nucleotide sequence: TGTGCCAGCAGCGGGCAGGGTACTAACTATGGCTACACCTTC. This gives the protein CASSGQGTNYGYTF.

The gene calls are TRBV18 and TRBJ2-2; D is unresolved. Germline values: CDR1 KGHSH, CDR2 LQKENI. V was pared by 4 bases and J by 1 base, with 7 bases between. This CDR3 is built from 14 residues. The CDR3 loop is CASSRTGNTGELFF. DNA of the CDR3: TGTGCCAGCTCACGGACGGGGAACACCGGGGAGCTGTTTTTT. The variable domain in full, with the rest retrieved from reference TRBV18 and TRBJ2-2, is NAGVMQNPRHLVRRRGQEARLRCSPMKGHSHVYWYRQLPEEGLKFMVYLQKENIIDESGMPKERFSAEFPKEGPSILRIQQVVRGDSAAYFCASSRTGNTGELFFGEGSRLTVL.

The J gene is TRBJ2-5, the V gene TRBV18; 7 nucleotides line up with TRBD1. J was trimmed by 3 bases and V by 3 bases; bases with no gene match: 1. Germline V gives CDR1 KGHSH, CDR2 LQKENI. CDR3 length equals 13 residues. Written as DNA, the CDR3 is TGTGCCAGCTCACCGGGACAGAAAGAGACCCAGTACTTC. This sequence encodes CASSPGQKETQYF.

Comment on this clone: Other DNA sequences in this sample translate to the same CDR3. The CDR3 DNA reads as TGCGCCAGCAGCCCCCGACAGGGGAGTTCCTACGAGCAGTACTTC. It translates to CASSPRQGSSYEQYF. The V gene is TRBV5-1, the J gene TRBJ2-7; 8 bases agree with TRBD1. Germline CDR1 and CDR2: SGHRS and YFSETQ. Unmatched junction bases numbered 7, after V lost 4 bases and J lost 1 base. CDR3 length: 15 amino acids.

This sequence joins TRBV30 and TRBJ1-5, with TRBD1 as a possible D gene (6 bases). Germline V CDR1 and CDR2: GTSNPN, SVGIG (reference sequence). Trimming left V 7 bases short and J 6 bases short, with 25 bases between. The CDR3 has 16 amino acids. CDR3 DNA sequence: TGTGCCTTCGTGGGCAGGGGAACGCGATCGAGTCAGCCCCAGCATTTT. Protein: CAFVGRGTRSSQPQHF.

A few counts support this clone. The genes are TRBV14 and TRBJ1-2; D is unclear. The V end was cut by 2 bases, the J end by 2 bases, with 15 bases between. The CDR3 sequence is 16 residues long. Looked up from germline, CDR1 is SGHDN and CDR2 is FVKESK. The CDR3 spells CASSQSRGRINYGYTF. CDR3 coding DNA: TGTGCCAGCAGCCAATCCCGAGGCAGAATAAACTATGGCTACACCTTC.

This chain connects TRBV13 to TRBJ2-3; the D gene is possibly TRBD1 (6 bases). This CDR3 comprises 15 residues. Trimming pared 5 bases from V and 5 bases from J, leaving 17 bases between. CDR1 and CDR2 from the germline V gene are PRHDT and FYEKMQ (reference sequence). CDR3 amino acids: CASSTAWGREDTQYF. The DNA for the CDR3 is TGTGCCAGCAGCACCGCCTGGGGGCGAGAAGATACGCAGTATTTT. Based on the CDR3 plus reference TRBV13 and TRBJ2-3, the full variable domain is AAGVIQSPRHLIKEKRETATLKCYPIPRHDTVYWYQQGPGQDPQFLISFYEKMQSDKGSIPDRFSAQQFSDYHSELNMSSLELGDSALYFCASSTAWGREDTQYFGPGTRLTVL.

This sequence joins TRBV9 and TRBJ1-2; 9 bases line up with TRBD1. Germline trimming cut 0 bases from V and 5 bases from J; bases unmatched to any gene: 5. The CDR3 totals 15 residues. Germline V lookup: CDR1 SGDLS, CDR2 YYNGEE. The CDR3 coding sequence is TGTGCCAGCAGCGTAGTTACAGGGGGCCTTTATGGCTACACCTTC. Amino acid sequence: CASSVVTGGLYGYTF.

The genes are TRBV6-4 and TRBJ1-1; TRBD1 is a possible D gene (5 bases). Trimming cost V 2 bases and J 7 bases, with 5 bases left between them. The length of the CDR3 is 11 residues. In germline, CDR1 is MRHNA, CDR2 SNTAGT. The CDR3 coding sequence is TGTGCCAGCAGTGACAGGGGTGAAGCTTTCTTT. Translated, it gives CASSDRGEAFF.

To note about this clone: The sample carries other DNA sequences with the same CDR3. This rearrangement joins TRBV19 to TRBJ1-1, with D possibly being TRBD1 (5 bases). The germline V gene has CDR1 LNHDA and CDR2 SQIVND (reference sequence). V lost 7 bases to trimming and J lost 0 bases, with 15 bases between them. The CDR3 spans 15 residues. This chain's CDR3 is CASKRTGVMNTEAFF. CDR3 sequence (DNA): TGTGCCAGTAAACGGACGGGGGTAATGAACACTGAAGCTTTCTTT.

The CDR3 sequence is CASGLAAYRGRDQPQHF. The CDR3 DNA is TGTGCTAGTGGTTTGGCCGCTTACAGGGGTCGCGATCAGCCCCAGCATTTT. The genes are TRBV12-5 and TRBJ1-5; 7 nucleotides align to TRBD1. Germline V gene sequence: CDR1 LGHNT, CDR2 FRNRAP. There are 17 residues in the CDR3. V shed 1 base, J shed 5 bases, and the junction held 11 bases outside the gene matches.

V gene TRBV28 combines with J gene TRBJ2-2; 10 bases are a match to TRBD2. V lost 0 bases and J lost 8; bases outside the gene matches: 3. Germline CDR1 is MDHEN and CDR2 is SYDVKM. This CDR3 comprises 15 residues. The CDR3 loop is CASSLWGLAIGELFF. DNA for the CDR3: TGTGCCAGCAGTTTATGGGGACTAGCGATAGGGGAGCTGTTTTTT.